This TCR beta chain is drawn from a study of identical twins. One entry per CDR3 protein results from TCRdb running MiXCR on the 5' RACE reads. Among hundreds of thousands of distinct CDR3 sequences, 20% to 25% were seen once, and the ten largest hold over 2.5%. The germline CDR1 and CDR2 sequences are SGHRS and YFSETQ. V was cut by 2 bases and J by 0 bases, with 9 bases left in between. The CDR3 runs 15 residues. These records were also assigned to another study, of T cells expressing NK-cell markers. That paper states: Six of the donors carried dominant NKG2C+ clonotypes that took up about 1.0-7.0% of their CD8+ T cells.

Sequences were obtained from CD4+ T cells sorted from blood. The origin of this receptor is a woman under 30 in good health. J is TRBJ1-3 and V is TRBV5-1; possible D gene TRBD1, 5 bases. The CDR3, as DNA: TGCGCCAGCAGCTTCGGACACAGCTCTGGAAACACCATATATTTT. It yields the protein CASSFGHSSGNTIYF.